The source of this T cell receptor beta chain is a study of beta chain features in type 1 diabetes (dated by TCRdb to 2017 to 2018). Regarding the research as a whole: Mean age, gender distribution, total cell number and subset yield were not different between patients and healthy donors. Whereas all 28 donors provided naive and central memory subsets, regulatory and stem cell-like memory subsets were isolated from just 8 patients and about 8 healthy donors. The study compared TCRB repertoires of sorted circulating CD4+ T cell subsets between recently diagnosed type 1 diabetes patients and matched healthy donors. Across all samples, roughly 110,000,000 sorted cells were examined, and cell number per subset correlated strongly with RNA yield. The paper as a whole reports these results and caveats: Only small numbers of individuals were included in the HLA sub-analyses, which left unresolved whether HLA type had any influence on TCRB rearrangement. Type 1 diabetes patients showed a moderate but significant shortening of TCRB CDR3 length in all four CD4+ subsets. Shorter templates might be favored by PCR, yet because patient and control samples were amplified and corrected together, any such skew would affect both groups equally. Patients with type 1 diabetes made fewer insertions and deleted more nucleotides at VDJ recombination sites, implying thymic rearrangement abnormalities. Because cDNA was sequenced instead of genomic DNA, activated cells with high expression could be over-represented, although the groups did not differ in activation or CD3 levels. Naive, central memory and regulatory TCRB repertoires appeared to be more alike among patients than among healthy donors.

Each donor gave one peripheral blood draw, roughly 110 mL on average, collected into heparinised tubes. Naive, central memory, regulatory and stem cell-like memory CD4+ T cells were sorted on a BD FACSAria II using a panel including CD45RO, CCR7, CD25, CD127, CD95 and CD27. Every sorted population had a purity above 95%. PBMCs were separated immediately by Lymphoprep density gradient centrifugation and were stained directly, without being cultured. To minimize batch effects, samples were stained and sorted in pairs, one healthy donor with one patient per experiment. This clone was counted between two and nine times. Its antigen has not been determined. Nothing much larger sits one base from this clone, and base qualities are not available. This CDR3 is also generated by other DNA sequences in the sample. After removal of 4 bases from V and 4 bases from J, the junction retains 3 bases not matched to a gene. The germline V gene (reference sequence) provides CDR1 LNHNV and CDR2 YYDKDF. Counted from cysteine to phenylalanine, this CDR3 has 14 amino acids. This entry keeps only the CDR3 DNA: 42 bases, framed from base 1.

All of the isolated RNA was reverse transcribed with the High Capacity cDNA Reverse Transcription Kit, so expressed TCRB transcripts were sequenced. Naive, central memory and regulatory T cell samples underwent deep immunoSEQ sequencing, averaging around 4 million total reads per sample. Sorted cells were lysed in RLT buffer and RNA was extracted with DNase-treated RNeasy Micro or Mini kits, depending on cell number. Each cell subset was processed separately to prevent cross-contamination, with patient and healthy donor samples processed together. TCRB sequences were amplified from cDNA with the immunoSEQ multiplex PCR, producing 87-bp fragments spanning the CDR3 region. Amplicons were sequenced on the Illumina HiSeq platform. The paper's processing steps were these. PCR bias was computationally corrected using synthetic template baselines, reads within Hamming distance 2 were collapsed, and singletons that could not be merged were discarded. By aligning reads against IMGT, V, D and J genes, CDR3 length, and insertions or deletions at six rearrangement sites were assigned. Within each subset, clonotype counts were normalized to sorted cell number, and only after that were true diversity and Gini coefficients computed with the tcR R package. The overlap coefficient, calculated on TCRB nucleotide sequences, was used to quantify repertoire sharing. This is the immuneACCESS table as TCRdb keeps it, with only in-frame sequences that have V and J called. A part of the clones is gone; compared with another copy, unresolved V genes explain less than half, and the rest is unexplained. From that table come the V and J calls and clone size; the DNA was used to work out D and trimming. The sample data list approximately 170,000 clones, and 7.8% of these were observed just once. More than 0.75% of the sample rests with the top ten.

Rearrangement joined TRBV15 to TRBJ1-2; 10 junctional bases match TRBD1. The sample consisted of central memory CD4+ T cells from blood. The source is a woman between 40 and 55 years old with type 1 diabetes. The DNA reads as follows: TGTGCCACCAGCACCGGACAGGGGGGCTATGGCTACACCTTC. Translated, this is CATSTGQGGYGYTF.